This T cell receptor (beta chain) was observed in a study of T cell responses to AZD1222 COVID-19 vaccine. Study outcomes and limitations: Seropositive status at baseline applied to only six AZD1222 recipients. Mostly white British, mostly female donors; authors suggested clonal diversity may be underestimated.

To note about this clone: Its antigen is undetermined.

V lost 4 bases, J lost 10 bases, and 3 bases stayed unmatched. CDR3 length: 12 amino acids. Germline V gives CDR1 SGHDT, CDR2 YYEEEE. Data came from immunoSEQ multiplex PCR; TCRdb stores just in-frame clones and leaves some out. Of about 64,000 clones in the sample, 80% to 95% were seen once. The sample consisted of peripheral blood, taken 28 days after the second dose of the MenACWY control vaccine. The sequence derives from an adult who received the MenACWY meningococcal vaccine as a control. The chain combines TRBV5-6 with TRBJ2-1, with 9 positions matching TRBD1. In nucleotides, the CDR3 is TGTGCCAGCAGCACAGGGGGCGAGGAGCAGTTCTTC. Translation gives CASSTGGEEQFF.